This T cell receptor (beta chain) was sequenced during a study of CD8 T cells in ankylosing spondylitis. This clonotype has at least ten counts. Its antigen is undetermined. Libraries of TCR beta came from quantitative 5'-RACE with molecular barcodes. MiXCR was run by TCRdb on the 5' RACE reads, yielding one entry per CDR3 protein. The sample lists fewer than 550,000 distinct CDR3 sequences, 5.3% occurring once. General study findings and limits: In ankylosing spondylitis blood, a motif of about 8 highly homologous TCR beta variants appeared characteristic.

V dropped 0 bases and J dropped 11; count of bases not matched to a gene: 3. The CDR3 has 12 amino acids. Germline V lookup: CDR1 LGHNA, CDR2 YNFKEQ. Sequenced sample: blood, either unsorted or a sorted T cell fraction (not recorded which). The clonotype was recovered from a male donor with ankylosing spondylitis. This rearrangement joins TRBV4-2 to TRBJ1-1; 7 nucleotides line up with TRBD1. The CDR3 DNA follows: TGTGCCAGCAGCCAAGATTTGGACAGGGCTTTCTTT. Protein: CASSQDLDRAFF.